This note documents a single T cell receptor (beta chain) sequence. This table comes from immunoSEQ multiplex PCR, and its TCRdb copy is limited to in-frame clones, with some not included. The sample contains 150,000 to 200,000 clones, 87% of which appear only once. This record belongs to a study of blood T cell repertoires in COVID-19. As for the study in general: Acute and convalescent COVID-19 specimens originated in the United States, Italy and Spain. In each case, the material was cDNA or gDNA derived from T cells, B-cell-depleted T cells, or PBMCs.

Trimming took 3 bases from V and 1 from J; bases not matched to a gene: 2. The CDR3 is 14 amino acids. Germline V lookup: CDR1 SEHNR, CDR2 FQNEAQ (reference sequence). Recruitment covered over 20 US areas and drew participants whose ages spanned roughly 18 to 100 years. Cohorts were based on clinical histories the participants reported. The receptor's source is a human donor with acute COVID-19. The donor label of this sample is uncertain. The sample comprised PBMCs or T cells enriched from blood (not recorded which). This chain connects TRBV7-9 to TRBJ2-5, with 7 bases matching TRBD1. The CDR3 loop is CASSFGQAQETQYF. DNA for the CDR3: TGTGCCAGCAGCTTCGGACAGGCCCAAGAGACCCAGTACTTC. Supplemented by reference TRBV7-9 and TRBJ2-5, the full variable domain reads DTGVSQNPRHKITKRGQNVTFRCDPISEHNRLYWYRQTLGQGPEFLTYFQNEAQLEKSRLLSDRFSAERPKGSFSTLEIQRTEQGDSAMYLCASSFGQAQETQYFGPGTRLLVL.